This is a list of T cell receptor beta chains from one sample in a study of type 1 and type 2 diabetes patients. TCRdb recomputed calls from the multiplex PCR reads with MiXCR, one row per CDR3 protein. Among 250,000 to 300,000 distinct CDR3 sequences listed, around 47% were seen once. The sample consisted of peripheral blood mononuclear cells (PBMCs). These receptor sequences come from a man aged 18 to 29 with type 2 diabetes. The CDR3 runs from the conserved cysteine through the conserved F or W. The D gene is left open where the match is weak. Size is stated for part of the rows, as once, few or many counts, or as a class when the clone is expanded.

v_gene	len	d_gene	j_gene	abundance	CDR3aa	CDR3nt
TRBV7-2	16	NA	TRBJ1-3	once	CASSYRVFVSGNTIYF	TGTGCCAGCAGCTACAGGGTTTTTGTATCTGGAAACACCATATATTTT
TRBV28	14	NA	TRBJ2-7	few	CASSPHGYSYEQYF	TGTGCCAGCAGCCCCCACGGATACTCCTACGAGCAGTACTTC
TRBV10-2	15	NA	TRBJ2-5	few	CASSAGLGAQETQYF	TGCGCCAGCAGTGCGGGTTTGGGGGCCCAAGAGACCCAGTACTTC
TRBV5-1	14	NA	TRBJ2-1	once	CASSSGTKGLEQFF	TGCGCCAGCAGCTCCGGGACCAAAGGCCTTGAGCAGTTCTTC
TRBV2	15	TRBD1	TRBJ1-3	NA	CASSKQGSSGNTIYF	TGTGCCAGCAGCAAACAGGGGAGCTCTGGAAACACCATATATTTT
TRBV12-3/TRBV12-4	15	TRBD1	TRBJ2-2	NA	CASSIQGANTGELFF	TGTGCCAGTAGTATTCAGGGGGCTAACACCGGGGAGCTGTTTTTT
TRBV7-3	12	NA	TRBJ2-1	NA	CASSQSGNEQFF	TGTGCCAGCAGCCAGAGCGGCAATGAGCAGTTCTTC
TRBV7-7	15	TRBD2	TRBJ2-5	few	CASSLAGQGGETQYF	TGTGCTAGCAGCTTAGCGGGCCAGGGCGGAGAGACCCAGTACTTC
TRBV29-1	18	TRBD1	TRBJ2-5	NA	CSVEPSPGQGPIEGAQYF	TGCAGCGTTGAGCCGTCCCCCGGACAGGGACCGATCGAAGGGGCCCAGTACTTC
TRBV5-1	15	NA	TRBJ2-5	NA	CASSLSLTSLETQYF	TGCGCCAGCAGCTTGAGTTTGACTAGTCTCGAGACCCAGTACTTC
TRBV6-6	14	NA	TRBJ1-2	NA	CASSYLGVNYGYTF	TGTGCCAGCAGTTACTTGGGGGTCAACTATGGCTACACCTTC
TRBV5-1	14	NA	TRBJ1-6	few	CASSLVGTNSPLHF	TGCGCCAGCAGCTTGGTGGGCACAAATTCACCCCTCCACTTT
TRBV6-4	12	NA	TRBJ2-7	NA	CANNIQGYEQYF	TGTGCCAATAATATACAGGGCTACGAGCAGTACTTC
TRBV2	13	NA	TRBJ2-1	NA	CASSGTVHNEQFF	TGTGCCAGCAGTGGGACAGTCCACAATGAGCAGTTCTTC
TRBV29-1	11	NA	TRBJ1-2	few	CSVVGGDGYTF	TGCAGCGTTGTAGGAGGGGATGGCTACACCTTC
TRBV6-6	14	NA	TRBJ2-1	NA	CASSYAPTNNEQFF	TGTGCCAGCAGTTACGCCCCCACTAACAATGAGCAGTTCTTC
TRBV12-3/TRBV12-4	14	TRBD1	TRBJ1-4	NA	CASSKGTGKEKLFF	TGTGCCAGCAGCAAAGGGACAGGGAAGGAAAAACTGTTTTTT
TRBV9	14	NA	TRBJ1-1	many	CASSVPGKDTEAFF	TGTGCCAGCAGCGTACCAGGGAAGGACACTGAAGCTTTCTTT
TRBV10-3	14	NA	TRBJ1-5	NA	CAISELGVGQPQHF	TGTGCCATCAGTGAGTTGGGGGTCGGTCAGCCCCAGCATTTT
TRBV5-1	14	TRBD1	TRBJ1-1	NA	CASWETGKNTEAFF	TGCGCCAGCTGGGAGACAGGGAAGAACACTGAAGCTTTCTTT
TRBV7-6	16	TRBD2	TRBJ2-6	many	CASSPIAGAGANVLTF	TGTGCCAGCAGCCCTATAGCGGGAGCTGGGGCCAACGTCCTGACTTTC
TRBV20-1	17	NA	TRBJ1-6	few	CSASPKGRLSYNSPLHF	TGCAGTGCTAGCCCTAAGGGACGGCTCTCCTATAATTCACCCCTCCACTTT
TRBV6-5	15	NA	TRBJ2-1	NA	CASSYRAHSYNEQFF	TGTGCCAGCAGTTACAGGGCCCACTCCTACAATGAGCAGTTCTTC
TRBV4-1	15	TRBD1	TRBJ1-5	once	CASSHGDRGNQPQHF	TGCGCCAGCAGCCACGGGGACAGGGGGAATCAGCCCCAGCATTTT
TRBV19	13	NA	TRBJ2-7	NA	CASSWDKWYEQYF	TGTGCCAGTAGTTGGGATAAGTGGTACGAGCAGTACTTC
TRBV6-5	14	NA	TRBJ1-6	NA	CASIMDSYNSPLHF	TGTGCCAGCATAATGGACTCGTATAATTCACCCCTCCACTTT
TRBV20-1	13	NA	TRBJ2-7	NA	CSAILRNHYEQYF	TGCAGTGCTATTTTGCGGAACCACTACGAGCAGTACTTC
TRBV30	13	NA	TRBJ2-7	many	CAWRSGDRYEQYF	TGTGCCTGGAGGTCTGGGGACCGCTACGAGCAGTACTTC
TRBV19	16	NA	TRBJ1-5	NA	CASSLDRNVVGQPQHF	TGTGCCAGCAGTTTAGACCGGAACGTGGTGGGTCAGCCCCAGCATTTT
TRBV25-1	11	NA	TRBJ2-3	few	CASSNQGTQYF	TGTGCCAGCAGTAATCAGGGTACGCAGTATTTT
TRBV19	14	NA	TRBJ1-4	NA	CASSATRTNEKLFF	TGTGCCAGTAGTGCAACCAGGACTAATGAAAAACTGTTTTTT
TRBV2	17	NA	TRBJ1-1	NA	CASSAIGWGTMNTEAFF	TGTGCCAGCAGTGCCATTGGGTGGGGGACGATGAACACTGAAGCTTTCTTT
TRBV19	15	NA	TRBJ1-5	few	CASSIEGLGNQPQHF	TGTGCCAGTAGTATAGAGGGCCTGGGTAATCAGCCCCAGCATTTT
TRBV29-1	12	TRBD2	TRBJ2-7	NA	CSVMTSGYEQYF	TGCAGCGTTATGACTAGCGGCTACGAGCAGTACTTC
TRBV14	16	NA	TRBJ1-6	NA	CASSQRLSSYNSPLHF	TGTGCCAGCAGCCAACGGCTGAGCTCCTATAATTCACCCCTCCACTTT
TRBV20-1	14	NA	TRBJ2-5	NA	CSARDTVGQETQYF	TGCAGTGCTAGAGATACGGTGGGGCAAGAGACCCAGTACTTC
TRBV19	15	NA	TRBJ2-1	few	CASSIAGPSYNEQFF	TGTGCCAGTAGTATAGCGGGACCCTCCTACAATGAGCAGTTCTTC
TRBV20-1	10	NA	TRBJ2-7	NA	CSARVYEQYF	TGCAGTGCTAGAGTCTACGAGCAGTACTTC
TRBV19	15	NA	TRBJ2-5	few	CASSIRVDPRETQYF	TGTGCCAGTAGTATTCGTGTAGATCCTCGGGAGACCCAGTACTTC